This T cell receptor beta chain was obtained from a study of early T cells in non-severe SARS-CoV-2 infection. For the study at large: The chains were unpaired, and the sequenced material was bulk RNA from unsorted whole blood.

V was pared by 7 bases and J by 2 bases, with 18 bases between. CDR1 is MNHNS, CDR2 SASEGT, per germline. The CDR3 is 17 amino acids. Regarding the study as a whole: Anti-spike CD8 responses were favored in VDJdb matching, and private and CD4 specificities were missed.

This clonotype was recorded a few times. Its antigen is undetermined. The library protocol tagged individual cDNA molecules with unique molecular identifiers. From the 5' RACE reads, TCRdb called clonotypes with MiXCR, one entry per CDR3 protein. The sample includes 80,000 or so distinct CDR3 sequences, approximately 12% of them seen just once. The chain links TRBV6-1 to TRBJ2-6, with D tentatively TRBD1 or TRBD2 (5 bases each). This TCR was recovered from an adult who was a healthcare worker with PCR-confirmed SARS-CoV-2 infection or an uninfected control (not recorded which). Sequenced: whole blood. CDR3 coding DNA: TGTGCCAGCACGAGGAGGACACAGGACCCTGGGGCCAACGTCCTGACTTTC. This gives the protein CASTRRTQDPGANVLTF.